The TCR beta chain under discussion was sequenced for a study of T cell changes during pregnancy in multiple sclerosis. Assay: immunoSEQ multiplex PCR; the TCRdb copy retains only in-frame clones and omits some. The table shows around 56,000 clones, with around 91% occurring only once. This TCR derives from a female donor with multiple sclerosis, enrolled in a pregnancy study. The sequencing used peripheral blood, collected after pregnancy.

CDR3 in amino acids: CASSLGDTNQETQYF. The CDR3 coding sequence is TGCGCCAGCAGCTTGGGGGACACCAACCAAGAGACCCAGTACTTC. This sequence joins TRBV5-1 and TRBJ2-5, with D maybe TRBD1 (6 bases). Germline CDR1 is SGHRS and CDR2 is YFSETQ. The germline V and J ends were trimmed by 0 bases and 0 bases, with 9 bases remaining between them. The CDR3 sequence is 15 residues long.